Listed here is a single T cell receptor beta chain. Its antigen is unknown. Germline V gene data show CDR1 as SNHLY and CDR2 as FYNNEI. The CDR3 has 16 amino acids. V was pared by 4 bases and J by 3 bases, with 10 bases of the junction left unmatched. The data were produced by immunoSEQ multiplex PCR, yet TCRdb's version contains in-frame clones alone and is incomplete. The repertoire has 85,000 to 120,000 clones, around 96% of them found once; the top ten carry roughly 3%. Surgery without prior neoadjuvant therapy was the treatment of the selected pancreatic ductal adenocarcinoma patients. The sample originates from a study of T cells in pancreatic ductal adenocarcinoma. Study-level points and caveats: Mean clonality was approximately 0.12 in tumors and about 0.069 in blood, not significantly different. Compared with tumor, blood showed more total productive templates and around 8-fold more clonotypes.

The J gene is TRBJ2-7, the V gene TRBV2, with TRBD2 matching 9 bases. The material sequenced was PBMCs. This receptor was obtained from a human donor with pancreatic ductal adenocarcinoma. The CDR3 loop is CASSGMEGSGSYEQYF. The DNA for the CDR3 is TGTGCCAGCAGTGGGATGGAGGGTAGCGGGAGCTACGAGCAGTACTTC.